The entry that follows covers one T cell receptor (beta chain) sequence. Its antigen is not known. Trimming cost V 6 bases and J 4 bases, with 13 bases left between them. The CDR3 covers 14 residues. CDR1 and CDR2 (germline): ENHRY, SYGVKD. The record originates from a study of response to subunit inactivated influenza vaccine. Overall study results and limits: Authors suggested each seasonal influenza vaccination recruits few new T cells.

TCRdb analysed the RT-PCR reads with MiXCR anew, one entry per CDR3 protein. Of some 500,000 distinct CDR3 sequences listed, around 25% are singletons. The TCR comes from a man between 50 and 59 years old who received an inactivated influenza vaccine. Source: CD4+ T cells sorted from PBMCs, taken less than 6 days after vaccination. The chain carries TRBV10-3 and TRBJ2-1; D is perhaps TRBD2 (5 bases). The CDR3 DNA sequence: TGTGCCATCAGAGGAGGAGGACCTTACAATGAGCAGTTCTTC. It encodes CAIRGGGPYNEQFF.